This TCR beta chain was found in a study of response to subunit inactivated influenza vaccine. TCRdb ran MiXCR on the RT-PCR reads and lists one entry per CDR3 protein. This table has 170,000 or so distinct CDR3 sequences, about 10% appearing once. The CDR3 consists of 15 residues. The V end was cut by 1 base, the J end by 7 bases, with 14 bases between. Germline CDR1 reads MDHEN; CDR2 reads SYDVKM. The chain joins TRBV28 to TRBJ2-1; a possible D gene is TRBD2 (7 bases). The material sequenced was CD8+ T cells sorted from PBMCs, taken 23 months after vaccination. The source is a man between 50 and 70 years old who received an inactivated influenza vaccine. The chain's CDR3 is CASSLLWGGINEQFF. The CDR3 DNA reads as TGTGCCAGCAGTTTATTGTGGGGGGGCATTAATGAGCAGTTCTTC.